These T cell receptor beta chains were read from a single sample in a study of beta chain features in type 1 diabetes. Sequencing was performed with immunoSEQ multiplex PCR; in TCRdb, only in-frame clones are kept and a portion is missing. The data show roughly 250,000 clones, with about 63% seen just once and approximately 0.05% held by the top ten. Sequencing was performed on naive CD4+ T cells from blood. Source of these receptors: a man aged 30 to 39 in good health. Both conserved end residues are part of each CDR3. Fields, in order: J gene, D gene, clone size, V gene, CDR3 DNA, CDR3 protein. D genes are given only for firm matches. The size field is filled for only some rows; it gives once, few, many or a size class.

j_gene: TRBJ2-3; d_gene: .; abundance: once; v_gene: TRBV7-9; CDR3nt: TGTGCCAGCAGCCAACAGGGACGAAGCTTAGATACGCAGTATTTT; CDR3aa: CASSQQGRSLDTQYF
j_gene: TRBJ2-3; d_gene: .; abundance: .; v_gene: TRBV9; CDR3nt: TGTGCCAGCAGCTCAAGCCGGGACCTCACAGATACGCAGTATTTT; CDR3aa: CASSSSRDLTDTQYF
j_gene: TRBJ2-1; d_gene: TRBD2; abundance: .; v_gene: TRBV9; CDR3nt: TGTGCCAGCAGCGTAGGGTGGACTAGCATCCCTAATGAGCAGTTCTTC; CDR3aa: CASSVGWTSIPNEQFF
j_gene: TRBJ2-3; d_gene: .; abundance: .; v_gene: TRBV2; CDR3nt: TGTGCCAGCAGTGCGGGAGAGACAGATACGCAGTATTTT; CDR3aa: CASSAGETDTQYF
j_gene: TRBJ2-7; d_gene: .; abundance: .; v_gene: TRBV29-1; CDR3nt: TGCAGCGTGACGACAGCCTTAACTTCAACCTACGAGCAGTACTTC; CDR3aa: CSVTTALTSTYEQYF
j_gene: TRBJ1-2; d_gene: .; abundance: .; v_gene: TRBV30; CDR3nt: TGTGCCTGGAGTCCCTTTGTCCTTCAAGACTATGGCTACACCTTC; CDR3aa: CAWSPFVLQDYGYTF
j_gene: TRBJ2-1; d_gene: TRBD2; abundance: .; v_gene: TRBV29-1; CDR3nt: TGCAGCGTAATATCGCGGGAGAGGTACAATGAGCAGTTCTTC; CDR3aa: CSVISRERYNEQFF
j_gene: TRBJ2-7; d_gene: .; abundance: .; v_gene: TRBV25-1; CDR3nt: TGTGCCAGCAGTGATGTGGCAGGGTCCCTGGGCGAGCAGTACTTC; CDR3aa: CASSDVAGSLGEQYF
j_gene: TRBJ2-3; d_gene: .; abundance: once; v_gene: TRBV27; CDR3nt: TGTGCCAGCAGTTTTGGGCGCCTGAGCTACACAGATACGCAGTATTTT; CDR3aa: CASSFGRLSYTDTQYF
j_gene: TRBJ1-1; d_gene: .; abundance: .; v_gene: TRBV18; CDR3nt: TGTGCCAGCTCACAGGGCACTGAAGCTTTCTTT; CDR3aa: CASSQGTEAFF
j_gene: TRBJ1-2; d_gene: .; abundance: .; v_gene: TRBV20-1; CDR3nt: TGCAGTGCTTCGACACAGAACTCCTTC; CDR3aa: CSASTQNSF
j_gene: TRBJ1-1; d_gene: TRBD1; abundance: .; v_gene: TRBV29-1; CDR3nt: TGCAGCGTGGACAGGCTCCTCGTGGGCACTGAAGCTTTCTTT; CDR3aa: CSVDRLLVGTEAFF
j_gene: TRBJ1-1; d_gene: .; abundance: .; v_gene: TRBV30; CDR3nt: TGTGCCTGGGACAGGAACATGAACACTGAAGCTTTCTTT; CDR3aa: CAWDRNMNTEAFF
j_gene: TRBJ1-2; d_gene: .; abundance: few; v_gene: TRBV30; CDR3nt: TGTGCCTGGAGTGTCCTGTCAGAGGCCTACACCTTC; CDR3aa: CAWSVLSEAYTF
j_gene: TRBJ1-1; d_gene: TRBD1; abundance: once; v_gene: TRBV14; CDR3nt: TGTGCCAGCAGTCGGACAGGATCGAACACTGAAGCTTTCTTT; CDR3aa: CASSRTGSNTEAFF
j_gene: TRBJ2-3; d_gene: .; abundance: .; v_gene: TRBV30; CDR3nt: TGTGCCTGGAGTGCTGGGGGATCAGCAGATACGCAGTATTTT; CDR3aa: CAWSAGGSADTQYF
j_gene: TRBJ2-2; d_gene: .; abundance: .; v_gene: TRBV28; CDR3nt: TGTGCCAGCACCCCCAGGGTTACCGGGGAGCTGTTTTTT; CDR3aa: CASTPRVTGELFF
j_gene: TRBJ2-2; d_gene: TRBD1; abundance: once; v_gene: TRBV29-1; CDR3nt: TGCAGCGTTCGCATTTACAGGGGACGAAACACCGGGGAGCTGTTTTTT; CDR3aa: CSVRIYRGRNTGELFF
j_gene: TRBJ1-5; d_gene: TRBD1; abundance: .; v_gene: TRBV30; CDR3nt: TGTGCCTGGAGTTGGGACAGTAATCAGCCCCAGCATTTT; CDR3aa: CAWSWDSNQPQHF
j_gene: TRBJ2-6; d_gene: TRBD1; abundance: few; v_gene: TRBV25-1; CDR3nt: TGTGCCAGCAGCCGGGGACAGCCCTTCTCTGGGGCCAACGTCCTGACTTTC; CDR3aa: CASSRGQPFSGANVLTF
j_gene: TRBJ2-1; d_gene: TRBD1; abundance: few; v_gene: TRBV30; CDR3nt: TGTGCCTGTAGGACAGGGACATACAATGAGCAGTTCTTC; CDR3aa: CACRTGTYNEQFF
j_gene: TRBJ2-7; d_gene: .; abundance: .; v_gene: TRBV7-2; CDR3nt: TGTGCCAGCAGCTTACCCTACGAGCAGTACTTC; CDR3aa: CASSLPYEQYF
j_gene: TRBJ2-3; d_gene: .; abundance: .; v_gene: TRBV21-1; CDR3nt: TGTGCCAGCAGCAGGGGACAGATGAACTTCACAGATACGCAGTATTTT; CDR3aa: CASSRGQMNFTDTQYF
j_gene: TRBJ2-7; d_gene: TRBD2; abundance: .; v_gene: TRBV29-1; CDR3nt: TGCAGCGTTGTGGCGGGAGTTGCCTACGAGCAGTACTTC; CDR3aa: CSVVAGVAYEQYF
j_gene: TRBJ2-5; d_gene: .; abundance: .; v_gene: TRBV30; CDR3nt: TGTGCCTGGCATGACAGAGAAGAGACCCAGTACTTC; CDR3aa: CAWHDREETQYF
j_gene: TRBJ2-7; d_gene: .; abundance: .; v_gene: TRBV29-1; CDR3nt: TGCAGCGTTGAGACGGAATACGAGCAGTACTTC; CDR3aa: CSVETEYEQYF
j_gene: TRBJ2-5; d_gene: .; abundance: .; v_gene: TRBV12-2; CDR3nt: TGTGCAAGTCGCTTCCCCACAGCGGGGGTGGAGACCCAGTACTTC; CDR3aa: CASRFPTAGVETQYF
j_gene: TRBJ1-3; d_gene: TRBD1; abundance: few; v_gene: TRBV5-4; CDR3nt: TGTGCCAGCAGCTTACAGGGGAGTCGATTGAACACCATATATTTT; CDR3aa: CASSLQGSRLNTIYF
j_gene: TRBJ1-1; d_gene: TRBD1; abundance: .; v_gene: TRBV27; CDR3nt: TGTGCCAGCACCAGGACAGGGTGGGACACTGAAGCTTTCTTT; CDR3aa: CASTRTGWDTEAFF
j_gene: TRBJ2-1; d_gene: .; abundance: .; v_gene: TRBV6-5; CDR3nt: TGTGCCAGCAGTCGGACGGTAAGGGATGAGCAGTTCTTC; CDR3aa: CASSRTVRDEQFF
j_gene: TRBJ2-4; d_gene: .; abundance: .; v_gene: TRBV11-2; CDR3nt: TGTGCCAGCAGCAAGGACGGGACCAAAAACATTCAGTACTTC; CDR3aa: CASSKDGTKNIQYF
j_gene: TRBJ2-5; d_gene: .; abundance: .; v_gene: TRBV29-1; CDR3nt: TGCAGCGTCCGAGGGACCGCCCGGAGAGAGACCCAGTACTTC; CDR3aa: CSVRGTARRETQYF
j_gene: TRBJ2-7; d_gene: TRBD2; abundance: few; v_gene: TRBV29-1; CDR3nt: TGCAGCGTTCGCCCCATAGCGGGAGTAGCCTACGAGCAGTACTTC; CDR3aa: CSVRPIAGVAYEQYF
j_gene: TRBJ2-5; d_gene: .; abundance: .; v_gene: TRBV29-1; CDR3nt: TGCAGCGTTGTAAGCAGGGGCCGGGAGACCCAGTACTTC; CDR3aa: CSVVSRGRETQYF
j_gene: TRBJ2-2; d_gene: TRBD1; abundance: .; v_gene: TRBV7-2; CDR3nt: TGTGCCAGCAGCTCCGGACAGGGAGAGACCGGGGAGCTGTTTTTT; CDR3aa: CASSSGQGETGELFF
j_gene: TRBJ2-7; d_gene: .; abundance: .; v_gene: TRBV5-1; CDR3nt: TGCGCCAGCAGGCAGGGTCCCTACGAGCAGTACTTC; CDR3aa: CASRQGPYEQYF
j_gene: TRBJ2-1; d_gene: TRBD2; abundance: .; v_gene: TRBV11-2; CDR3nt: TGTGCCAGCAGCTTTACGAGCGGGAGATCGTCCTACAATGAGCAGTTCTTC; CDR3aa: CASSFTSGRSSYNEQFF
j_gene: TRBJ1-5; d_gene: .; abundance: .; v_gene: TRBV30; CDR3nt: TGTGCCTGGACGGCAGATGGAGGGCAGCCCCAGCATTTT; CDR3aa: CAWTADGGQPQHF
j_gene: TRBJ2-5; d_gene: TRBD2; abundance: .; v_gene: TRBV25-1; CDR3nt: TGTGCCAGCAGCAACCCAGGCGGGAGGGCCTTCTGGGAGACCCAGTACTTC; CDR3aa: CASSNPGGRAFWETQYF
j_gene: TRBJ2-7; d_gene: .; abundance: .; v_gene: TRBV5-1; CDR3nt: TGCGCCAGCAGCTTGGAGAACTACGAGCAGTACTTC; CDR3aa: CASSLENYEQYF
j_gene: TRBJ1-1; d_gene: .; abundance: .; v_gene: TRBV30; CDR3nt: TGTGCCTGGAGTGAACGGTGGAACACTGAAGCTTTCTTT; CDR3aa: CAWSERWNTEAFF
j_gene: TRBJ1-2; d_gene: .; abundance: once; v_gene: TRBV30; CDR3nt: TGTGCCTGGAGTGTCGGAGCAGCATATGGCTACACCTTC; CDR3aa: CAWSVGAAYGYTF
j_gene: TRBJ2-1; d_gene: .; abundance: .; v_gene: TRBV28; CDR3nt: TGTGCCAGCAGTTTAAGTCGTTGGTTCGACAGGCGCAATGAGCAGTTCTTC; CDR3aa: CASSLSRWFDRRNEQFF
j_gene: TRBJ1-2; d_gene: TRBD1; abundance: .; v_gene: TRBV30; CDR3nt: TGTGCCTGGATGAATCGGGACAGGGGTTTGAACTATGGCTACACCTTC; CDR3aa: CAWMNRDRGLNYGYTF
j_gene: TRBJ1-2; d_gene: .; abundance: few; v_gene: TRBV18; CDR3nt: TGTGCCAGCTCACCTGTTATAATTCCAGACAAGCTGGTTGGCTACACCTTC; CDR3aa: CASSPVIIPDKLVGYTF
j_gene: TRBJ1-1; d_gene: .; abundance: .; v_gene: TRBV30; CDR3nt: TGTGCCGGGTGGTTGAACACTGAAGCTTTCTTT; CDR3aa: CAGWLNTEAFF
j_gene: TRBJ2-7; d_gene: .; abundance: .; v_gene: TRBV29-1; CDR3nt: TGCAGCGCCCATCTCAGCGCCTACGAGCAGTACTTC; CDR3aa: CSAHLSAYEQYF
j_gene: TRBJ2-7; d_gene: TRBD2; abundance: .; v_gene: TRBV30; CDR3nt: TGTGCCTGGAGTGTATGGGGGGGCTACGAGCAGTACTTC; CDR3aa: CAWSVWGGYEQYF
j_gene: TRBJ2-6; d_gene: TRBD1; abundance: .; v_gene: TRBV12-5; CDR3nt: TGTGCTAGTGGTTCTCCCCTGGGACAGGGGCGTGTTCCATCTGGGGCCAACGTCCTGACTTTC; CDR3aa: CASGSPLGQGRVPSGANVLTF
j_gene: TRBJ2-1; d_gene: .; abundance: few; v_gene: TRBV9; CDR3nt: TGTGCCAGCAGCGTAAGGGATGAGCAGTTCTTC; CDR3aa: CASSVRDEQFF
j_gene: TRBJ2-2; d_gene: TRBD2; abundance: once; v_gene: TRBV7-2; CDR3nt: TGTGCCACCCCGCAGACTAGCGGAGGGGACACCGGGGAGCTGTTTTTT; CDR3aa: CATPQTSGGDTGELFF
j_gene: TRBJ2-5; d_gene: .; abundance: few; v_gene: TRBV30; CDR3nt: TGTGCCTGGAGAAAGGGTGAGACCCAGTACTTC; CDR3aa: CAWRKGETQYF
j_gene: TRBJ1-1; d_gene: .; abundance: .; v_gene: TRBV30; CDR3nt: TGTGCCTGGACCCGGGACTGGGTGGACACTGAAGCTTTCTTT; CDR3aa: CAWTRDWVDTEAFF
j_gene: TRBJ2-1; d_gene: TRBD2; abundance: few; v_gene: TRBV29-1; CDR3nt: TGCAGCGTCCGACTAGCGGGAGGCAATGAGCAGTTCTTC; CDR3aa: CSVRLAGGNEQFF
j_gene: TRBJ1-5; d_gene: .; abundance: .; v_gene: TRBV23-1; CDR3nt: TGCGCCAGCAGTCAAAGCAATCAGCCCCAGCATTTT; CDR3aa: CASSQSNQPQHF
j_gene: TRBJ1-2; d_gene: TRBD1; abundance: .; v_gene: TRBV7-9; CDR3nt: TGTGCCAGCAGCTTAGCCATTGACAGGGAGGGCTACACCTTC; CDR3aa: CASSLAIDREGYTF
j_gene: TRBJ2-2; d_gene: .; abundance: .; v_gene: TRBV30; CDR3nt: TGTGCCTGGAGTGCTGGTAACACCGGGGAGCTGTTTTTT; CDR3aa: CAWSAGNTGELFF